These T cell receptor beta chains were read from a single sample in a study of T-cell memory formation after mild COVID-19. TCRdb passed the 5' RACE reads through MiXCR, listing each CDR3 protein once. The table lists more than 300,000 distinct CDR3 sequences, around an eighth of them singletons. Sequenced input: PBMCs or a T cell subset sorted from them (not recorded which). The receptors shown here come from a man in his late teens or twenties who had mild COVID-19 (a few samples of this study predate the infection). Cell type and time point are not known. CDR3s include the opening cysteine and the closing phenylalanine or tryptophan. The D gene is left open where the match is weak. The size field is filled for only some rows; it gives once, few, many or a size class.

cdr3_nt cdr3_aa j_call d_call v_call clone_size
TGTGCCAGCAGTTATTACCAATTCTTGAGCACTGAAGCTTTCTTT CASSYYQFLSTEAFF TRBJ1-1 - TRBV6-5 -
TGTGCCAGCAGCTTAGCGCACGGCCGGGACCTAGGGGATACGCAGTATTTT CASSLAHGRDLGDTQYF TRBJ2-3 - TRBV7-9 few
TGTGCCAGCAGCCAAGAAGGCCCCAGGGCGGGGTACGAGCAGTACTTC CASSQEGPRAGYEQYF TRBJ2-7 - TRBV4-2 -
TGCAGTGCTAGAGGAGGAGGGGAGATCTACAATGAGCAGTTCTTC CSARGGGEIYNEQFF TRBJ2-1 - TRBV20-1 few
TGTGCCAGCAGCTCCGTAGCGGATTTCTCCTACAATGAGCAGTTCTTC CASSSVADFSYNEQFF TRBJ2-1 - TRBV13 many
TGTGCCAGCAGCCCAAATCATGAGAATGAGCAGTTCTTC CASSPNHENEQFF TRBJ2-1 - TRBV7-9 -
TGTGCCAGCAGCTCGAGGGGAAGTGGGTACAATGAGCAGTTCTTC CASSSRGSGYNEQFF TRBJ2-1 - TRBV5-6 -
TGCGCCAGCAGTGAGGGGGGAGGTGGGCCCCAGCATTTT CASSEGGGGPQHF TRBJ1-5 - TRBV10-2 few
TGTGCCAGCAGTTTTTGGGGTTATAATTCACCCCTCCACTTT CASSFWGYNSPLHF TRBJ1-6 - TRBV12-3/TRBV12-4 few
TGTGCCAGCAGCTCAGGGGTAAATGAGCAGTTCTTC CASSSGVNEQFF TRBJ2-1 - TRBV13 -
TGTGCCAGCAGCTTACGTCACTCCAATAGCAATCAGCCCCAGCATTTT CASSLRHSNSNQPQHF TRBJ1-5 - TRBV7-2 -
TGTGCCAGCAGCCGGGACAGGTCAGGGCCAGGGGAGACCCAGTACTTC CASSRDRSGPGETQYF TRBJ2-5 TRBD1 TRBV5-5 few
TGCGCCAGCAGCCGCGAATTACAGGGCCGTCAGCCCCAGCATTTT CASSRELQGRQPQHF TRBJ1-5 - TRBV4-1 many
TGTGCCAGCAGCCTCGACAGGGACACTGAAGCTTTCTTT CASSLDRDTEAFF TRBJ1-1 TRBD1 TRBV5-4 many
TGTGCCAGCAGCTTAGCTGGCTGGTGGGTTGGTGACACTGAAGCTTTCTTT CASSLAGWWVGDTEAFF TRBJ1-1 - TRBV7-2 -
TGTGCCAGCTCACCAAGCGAAGAGACCCAGTACTTC CASSPSEETQYF TRBJ2-5 - TRBV18 few
TGCAGCGGCTCCCCCAGGACAGGGGCCTACAATGAGCAGTTCTTC CSGSPRTGAYNEQFF TRBJ2-1 TRBD1 TRBV29-1 -
TGCGCCAGCAGGGGGGTGCTGGAAGATACGCAGTATTTT CASRGVLEDTQYF TRBJ2-3 - TRBV5-1 few
TGCAGTGCTTCCGGAGGGGAGACCCAGTACTTC CSASGGETQYF TRBJ2-5 - TRBV20-1 -
TGTGCCAGCAGTTGGGGGGGCCGATATACGCAGTATTTT CASSWGGRYTQYF TRBJ2-3 - TRBV6-2/TRBV6-3 -
TGTGCCAGCAGCTTAGATGGTGTCCCCATCTACGAGCAGTACTTC CASSLDGVPIYEQYF TRBJ2-7 - TRBV7-2 -
TGTGCCAGCAGGGAGACAGGGGACCACAATGATCAGTTCTTC CASRETGDHNDQFF TRBJ2-1 TRBD1 TRBV3-1 -
TGTGCCACCAGCAGAGGAGAAAACACTGAAGCTTTCTTT CATSRGENTEAFF TRBJ1-1 - TRBV15 many
TGCGCCAGCAGCCAAGTCCCCCCTCGATCCTCTGGGGCCAACGTCCTGACTTTC CASSQVPPRSSGANVLTF TRBJ2-6 - TRBV4-3 many
TGTGCCACCGGACAGGGTGTGTACAATGAGCAGTTCTTC CATGQGVYNEQFF TRBJ2-1 TRBD1 TRBV7-9 -
TGTGCCAGCAGCGTAGTCCCAGGGGGCGAGAATACGCAGTATTTT CASSVVPGGENTQYF TRBJ2-3 TRBD1 TRBV9 -
TGCGCCAGCAGCCCCCTGGGGGGGCATGACTATGGCTACACCTTC CASSPLGGHDYGYTF TRBJ1-2 - TRBV4-3 -
TGTGCCACCAGTGCTTACAATGAGCAGTTCTTC CATSAYNEQFF TRBJ2-1 - TRBV24-1 few
TGTGCCAGCAGTCGAGCCACAGATACGCAGTATTTT CASSRATDTQYF TRBJ2-3 - TRBV27 -
TGTGCCAGCAGTATACGGACAGCGAACACCGGGGAGCTGTTTTTT CASSIRTANTGELFF TRBJ2-2 - TRBV12-3/TRBV12-4 -
TGTGCCAGCATCAAGGGTCTCGGGGATCAGCCCCAGCATTTT CASIKGLGDQPQHF TRBJ1-5 - TRBV12-3/TRBV12-4 -
TGCGCCAGCAGCCATGGGACCATTAATGAAAAACTGTTTTTT CASSHGTINEKLFF TRBJ1-4 - TRBV5-1 -
TGTGCCAGCAGCTTAGGTCCAGGGACCTATGGCTACACCTTC CASSLGPGTYGYTF TRBJ1-2 - TRBV7-8 few
TGCAGTGCTAGGGACTCGGGCAACTACAATGAGCAGTTCTTC CSARDSGNYNEQFF TRBJ2-1 - TRBV20-1 -
TGCGCCAGCAGTGACTTAGCCAAAAACATTCAGTACTTC CASSDLAKNIQYF TRBJ2-4 - TRBV5-1 many
TGTGCCAGCAGCCAAGGGCCCGTCCGTCCGACCCAGTACTTC CASSQGPVRPTQYF TRBJ2-5 - TRBV7-9 few
TGTGCCAGCAGCCACCGTCCGGGCCCTAGCACAGATACGCAGTATTTT CASSHRPGPSTDTQYF TRBJ2-3 - TRBV4-2 few
TGTGCCAGTACCACTCCGGGACAGGGAGGAAAAAACATTCAGTACTTC CASTTPGQGGKNIQYF TRBJ2-4 TRBD1 TRBV19 few
TGTGCCAGCAGCCTCGGACAGACTAAAGCTTTCTTT CASSLGQTKAFF TRBJ1-1 - TRBV12-3/TRBV12-4 -
TGTGCCATCAGTGACCAACCGACAGGGGTCGACTATGGCTACACCTTC CAISDQPTGVDYGYTF TRBJ1-2 TRBD1 TRBV10-3 few
TGTGCCAGCAGCAGAAATGGGGGGGCCGTGGTAGATACGCAGTATTTT CASSRNGGAVVDTQYF TRBJ2-3 - TRBV6-2/TRBV6-3 few
TGCAGTGCTCAACCGATCAGGGGGGGCGAGCATGAGCAGTTCTTC CSAQPIRGGEHEQFF TRBJ2-1 - TRBV20-1 -
TGTGCCAGCAATGACGACAGGGAGCACACTGAAGCTTTCTTT CASNDDREHTEAFF TRBJ1-1 TRBD1 TRBV6-6 few
TGTGCCAGCAGCCAAGATGGGACAGGGACTGAGACCCAGTACTTC CASSQDGTGTETQYF TRBJ2-5 TRBD1 TRBV3-1 few
TGTGCCATCAGTGTAGGGAGGAACACAGATACGCAGTATTTT CAISVGRNTDTQYF TRBJ2-3 - TRBV10-3 few
TGCGCCAGCAGCCAAGAGTTAAGCGTCGGGCCCCAGCATTTT CASSQELSVGPQHF TRBJ1-5 - TRBV4-3 few
TGCGCCAGCAGCCAAGGTAGGGCAGGGAGTGTAGTTGAGCAGTTCTTC CASSQGRAGSVVEQFF TRBJ2-1 - TRBV4-1 many
TGTGCCAGCAGTGAAGGGGCAGGGGCGAGCAAACAGCCCCAGCATTTT CASSEGAGASKQPQHF TRBJ1-5 - TRBV6-1 -
TGTGCCAGCAGCCCCCACGACAGGGCGCACGAGCAGTTCTTC CASSPHDRAHEQFF TRBJ2-1 TRBD1 TRBV9 -
TGTGCCAGCTCACCGAGACGGGACAGGGGGGCCGGGGCCCAGCATTTT CASSPRRDRGAGAQHF TRBJ1-5 TRBD1 TRBV18 few
TGTGCCAGCAGTTTTGGGGCCAGGTGGAATGGCTACACCTTC CASSFGARWNGYTF TRBJ1-2 - TRBV12-3/TRBV12-4 -
TGCAGCGTGGGTTTGGTCTATGGCTACACCTTC CSVGLVYGYTF TRBJ1-2 - TRBV29-1 few
TGCGCCAGCAGCTTGATTGGGGGGGGCAACCAAGATACGCAGTATTTT CASSLIGGGNQDTQYF TRBJ2-3 - TRBV5-1 few
TGTGCCAGCAGGCCGGGACAGGGTTATAATTCACCCCTCCACTTT CASRPGQGYNSPLHF TRBJ1-6 TRBD1 TRBV12-3/TRBV12-4 few
TGTGCCAGCAGCTGGGGACAGGGGGGGAATCAGCCCCAGCATTTT CASSWGQGGNQPQHF TRBJ1-5 TRBD1 TRBV11-2 few
TGCGCCAGCAGCTTGGATGACCCCTCCCTCGGTATCTTC CASSLDDPSLGIF TRBJ2-4 - TRBV5-1 -
TGTGCCAGCAGCCCCGGGACAGTGCTCAATCAGCCCCAGCATTTT CASSPGTVLNQPQHF TRBJ1-5 TRBD1 TRBV7-9 -
TGTGCCAGCAGCTTGCAGGGGGTCTTGGGGGATACGCAGTATTTT CASSLQGVLGDTQYF TRBJ2-3 TRBD1 TRBV5-5 many
TGTGCCAGCAGCCAAGATAGAGGACCCGGGGGAAACATTCAGTACTTC CASSQDRGPGGNIQYF TRBJ2-4 - TRBV4-2 many